These 10 T cell receptor beta chains originate from one sample sequenced in a study of sequential checkpoint blockade in melanoma. Here immunoSEQ multiplex PCR was the method, and the copy in TCRdb shows in-frame clones only, minus some. The sample records 3,500 to 4,500 clones, roughly a third being singletons. Noted treatment: randomized to nivolumab then ipilimumab (arm A) or the reverse (arm B). The sequences come from tumor tissue (inferred from file names), collected from a patient given nivolumab and ipilimumab in sequence. Receptors originate from a human donor with melanoma.

Worth noting for this clone: At one end the junction does not follow the germline gene, possibly because of a read error. The chain joins TRBV29-1 to TRBJ2-1; no clear D gene. The CDR3 runs 14 residues. Germline V CDR1 and CDR2: SQVTM, ANQGSEA. CDR3 sequence reads: CSLLPDRSFNEQFF. Written as DNA, the CDR3 is TGCAGCCTCCTTCCCGATCGCTCCTTCAATGAGCAGTTCTTC.

This chain connects TRBV5-1 to TRBJ2-1; 9 bases line up with TRBD2. Germline CDR1 and CDR2: SGHRS and YFSETQ. The CDR3 totals 15 residues. With V trimmed by 6 bases and J by 5 bases, 9 bases remained unmatched. The CDR3 DNA sequence: TGCGCCAGCAACCAAGCGGGAGGTTTCGACAATGAGCAGTTCTTC. Translated: CASNQAGGFDNEQFF.

This clone was seen a handful of times. This chain links TRBV12-5 with TRBJ1-2; D gene ambiguous. The germline gives CDR1 LGHNT, CDR2 FRNRAP. CDR3 length: 14 residues. CDR3 loop: CASIQSDGRYGYTF. In DNA, the CDR3 is TGTGCCAGCATCCAATCGGACGGAAGATATGGCTACACCTTC.

V and J are TRBV10-2 and TRBJ2-7; 14 bases match TRBD2. The V segment lost 6 bases and the J segment 5 bases; nucleotides outside the gene matches: 15. The CDR3 contains 18 residues. Germline V gives CDR1 WSHSY, CDR2 SAAADI. Here the CDR3 reads CASRDGLAGGGSSDEQYF. CDR3 bases: TGCGCCAGCAGGGATGGACTAGCGGGAGGAGGTAGTTCGGACGAGCAGTACTTC.

This chain joins TRBV2 and TRBJ2-1, with a weak D call TRBD2 (5 bases). Germline CDR1 SNHLY, CDR2 FYNNEI. Trimming removed 5 bases from V and 0 bases from J, with 14 bases in between. The CDR3 runs 16 residues. The CDR3 loop reads CASSSLLGSSYNEQFF. DNA of the CDR3: TGTGCCAGCAGTTCCCTTCTAGGGAGCTCCTACAATGAGCAGTTCTTC.

The chain combines TRBV5-1 with TRBJ1-5; D call uncertain. Germline V lookup: CDR1 SGHRS, CDR2 YFSETQ. Trimming stripped 0 bases from V and 6 bases from J, with 10 bases between. The CDR3 runs 14 residues. CDR3 in DNA: TGCGCCAGCAGCTTGGAGGGTACGGGTCAGCCCCAGCATTTT. It yields the protein CASSLEGTGQPQHF.

The chain carries TRBV15 and TRBJ2-2, with a tentative D call TRBD1 (5 bases). This CDR3 comprises 17 residues. CDR1 LNHNV and CDR2 YYDKDF come from the germline V gene (reference sequence). Between the trimmed V and J ends, which lost 0 bases and 0 bases, there was a span of 11 bases. The CDR3 region is CATSRDGAGTNTGELFF. The DNA for the CDR3 is TGTGCCACCAGCAGAGATGGGGCAGGGACGAACACCGGGGAGCTGTTTTTT.

The rearrangement uses TRBV28 and TRBJ2-1; 13 bases match TRBD2. Germline CDR1 is MDHEN and CDR2 is SYDVKM. This CDR3 is 17 amino acids long. V gave up 5 bases and J gave up 0 bases; unmatched junction bases: 4. Here the CDR3 reads CASSTSGRASSYNEQFF. Written as DNA, the CDR3 is TGTGCCAGCAGTACTAGCGGGAGGGCCTCCTCCTACAATGAGCAGTTCTTC.

There are a few counts of this clone. CDR3 region: CASSLYQMAGDYGYTF. The DNA of the CDR3 is TGTGCCAGCAGCTTATACCAGATGGCGGGGGACTATGGCTACACCTTC. The chain is built from TRBV11-3 and TRBJ1-2, with a possible D match to TRBD1 (5 bases). The germline V and J ends were trimmed by 2 bases and 3 bases, with 16 bases remaining between them. The CDR3 totals 16 residues. The V gene's germline CDR1 is SGHNT and CDR2 YENEEA.

This clone showed up just a few times. V and J are TRBV10-2 and TRBJ1-5; TRBD1 might be the D (6 bases). Germline lookup yields CDR1 WSHSY and CDR2 SAAADI. This CDR3 comprises 14 residues. V lost 5 bases and J 7 bases, leaving 15 bases between the germline ends. The DNA of the CDR3 is TGCGCCAGCAGTTACTCCACAGGGTACCAGCCCCAGCATTTT. Translation gives CASSYSTGYQPQHF.